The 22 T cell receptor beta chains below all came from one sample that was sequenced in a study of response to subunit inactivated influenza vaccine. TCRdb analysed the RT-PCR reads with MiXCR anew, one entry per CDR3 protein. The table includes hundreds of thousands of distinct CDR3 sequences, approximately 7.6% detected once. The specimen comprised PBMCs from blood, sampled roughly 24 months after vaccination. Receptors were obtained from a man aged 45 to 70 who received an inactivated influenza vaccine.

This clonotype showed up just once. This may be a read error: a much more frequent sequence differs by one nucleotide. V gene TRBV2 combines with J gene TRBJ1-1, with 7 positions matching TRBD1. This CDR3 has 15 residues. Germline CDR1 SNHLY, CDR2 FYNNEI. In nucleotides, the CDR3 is TGTGCCAGCAGGCCACAGGGGCGAGTGAACAATGAAGCTTTCTTT. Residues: CASRPQGRVNNEAFF.

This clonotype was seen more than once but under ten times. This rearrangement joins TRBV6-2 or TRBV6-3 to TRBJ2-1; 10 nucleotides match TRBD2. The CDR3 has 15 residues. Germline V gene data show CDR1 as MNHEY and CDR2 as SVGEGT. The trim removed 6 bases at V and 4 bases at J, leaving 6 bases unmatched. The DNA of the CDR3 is TGTGCCAGCAGGCCACCGGGACTAGCGTACAATGAGCAGTTCTTC. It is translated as CASRPPGLAYNEQFF.

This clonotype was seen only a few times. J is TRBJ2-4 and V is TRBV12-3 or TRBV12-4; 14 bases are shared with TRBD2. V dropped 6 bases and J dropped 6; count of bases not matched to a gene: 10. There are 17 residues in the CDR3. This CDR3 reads CASRPGTSGSRGNIQYF. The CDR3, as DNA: TGTGCCAGCAGACCCGGGACTAGCGGGAGTCGCGGAAACATTCAGTACTTC.

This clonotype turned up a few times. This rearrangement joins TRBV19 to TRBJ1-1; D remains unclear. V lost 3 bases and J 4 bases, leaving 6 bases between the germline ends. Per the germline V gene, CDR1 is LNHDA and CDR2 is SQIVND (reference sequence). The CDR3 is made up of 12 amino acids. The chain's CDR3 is CASSMWGTEAFF. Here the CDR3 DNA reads TGTGCCAGTAGTATGTGGGGCACTGAAGCTTTCTTT.

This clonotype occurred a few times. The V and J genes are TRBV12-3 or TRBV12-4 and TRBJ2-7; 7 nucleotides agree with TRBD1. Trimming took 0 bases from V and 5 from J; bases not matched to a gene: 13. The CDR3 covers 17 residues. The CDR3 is CASSLALTTGFAHEQYF. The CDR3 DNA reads TGTGCCAGCAGTTTAGCCTTAACGACAGGGTTCGCCCACGAGCAGTACTTC.

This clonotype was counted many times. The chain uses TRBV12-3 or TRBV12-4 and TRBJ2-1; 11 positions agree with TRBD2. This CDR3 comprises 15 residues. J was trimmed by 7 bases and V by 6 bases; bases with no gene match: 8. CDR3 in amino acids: CASRNSGRATNEQFF. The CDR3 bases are TGTGCCAGCAGAAATAGCGGGAGGGCCACGAATGAGCAGTTCTTC.

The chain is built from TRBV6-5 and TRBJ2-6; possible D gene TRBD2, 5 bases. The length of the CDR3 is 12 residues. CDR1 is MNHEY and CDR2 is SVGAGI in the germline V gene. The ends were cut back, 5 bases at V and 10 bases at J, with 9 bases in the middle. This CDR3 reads CASSAGLNVLTF. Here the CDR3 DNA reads TGTGCCAGCAGTGCCGGACTGAACGTCCTGACTTTC.

Here the CDR3 DNA reads TGTGCCAGCTCGACAGGGGGAGATGGCTACACCTTC. It yields the protein CASSTGGDGYTF. This chain connects TRBV12-3 or TRBV12-4 to TRBJ1-2, with 9 bases that match TRBD1. The CDR3 runs 12 residues. Trimming cost V 8 bases and J 6 bases; bases outside gene matches: 4.

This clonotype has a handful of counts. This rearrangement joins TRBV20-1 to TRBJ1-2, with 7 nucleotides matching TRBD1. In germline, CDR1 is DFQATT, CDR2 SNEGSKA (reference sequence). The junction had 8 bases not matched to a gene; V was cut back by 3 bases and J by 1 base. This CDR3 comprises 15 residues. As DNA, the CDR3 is TGCAGTGCTAGGGTTCCGGGACAGAGTAACTATGGCTACACCTTC. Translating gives CSARVPGQSNYGYTF.

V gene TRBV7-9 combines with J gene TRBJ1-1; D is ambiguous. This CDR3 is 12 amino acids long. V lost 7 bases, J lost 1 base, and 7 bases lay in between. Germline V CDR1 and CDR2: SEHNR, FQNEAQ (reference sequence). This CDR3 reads CASTRSNTEAFF. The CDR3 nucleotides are TGTGCCAGCACGCGGTCGAACACTGAAGCTTTCTTT.

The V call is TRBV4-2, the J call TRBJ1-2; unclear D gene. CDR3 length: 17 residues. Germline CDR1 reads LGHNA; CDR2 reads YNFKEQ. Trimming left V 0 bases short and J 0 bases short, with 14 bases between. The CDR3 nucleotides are TGTGCCAGCAGCCAAGATCTTATGACTCAAGCTAACTATGGCTACACCTTC. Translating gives CASSQDLMTQANYGYTF.

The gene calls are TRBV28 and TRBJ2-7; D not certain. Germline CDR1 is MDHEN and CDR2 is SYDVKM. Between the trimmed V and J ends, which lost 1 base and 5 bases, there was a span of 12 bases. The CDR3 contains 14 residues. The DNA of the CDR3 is TGTGCCAGCAGTTTATCCAGCAAGGTCCACGAGCAGTACTTC. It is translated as CASSLSSKVHEQYF.

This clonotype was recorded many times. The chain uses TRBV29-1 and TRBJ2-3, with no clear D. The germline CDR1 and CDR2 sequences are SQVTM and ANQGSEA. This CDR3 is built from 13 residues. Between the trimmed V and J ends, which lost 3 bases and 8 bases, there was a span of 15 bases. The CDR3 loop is CSVEWAGAATQYF. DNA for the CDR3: TGCAGCGTTGAGTGGGCAGGCGCGGCTACGCAGTATTTT.

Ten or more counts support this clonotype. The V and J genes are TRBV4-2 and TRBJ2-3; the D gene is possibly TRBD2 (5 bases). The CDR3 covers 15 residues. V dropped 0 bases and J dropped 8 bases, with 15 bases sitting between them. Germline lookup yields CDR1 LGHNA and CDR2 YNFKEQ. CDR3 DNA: TGTGCCAGCAGCCAAGAGAGAGGGCAGCTTACTACGCAGTATTTT. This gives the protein CASSQERGQLTTQYF.

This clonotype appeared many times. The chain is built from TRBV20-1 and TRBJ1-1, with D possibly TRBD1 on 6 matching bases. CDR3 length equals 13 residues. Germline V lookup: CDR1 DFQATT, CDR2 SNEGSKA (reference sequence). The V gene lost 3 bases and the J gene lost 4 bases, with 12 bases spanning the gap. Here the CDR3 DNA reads TGCAGTGCTAGCACAGGGAAAGTCACTGAAGCTTTCTTT. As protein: CSASTGKVTEAFF.

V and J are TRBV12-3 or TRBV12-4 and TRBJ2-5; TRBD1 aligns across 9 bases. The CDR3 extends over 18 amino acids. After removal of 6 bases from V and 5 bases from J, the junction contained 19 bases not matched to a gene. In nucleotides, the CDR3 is TGTGCCAGCAGCCCCCCCGGGACAGGGCTTTTATTGTCGGAGACCCAGTACTTC. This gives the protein CASSPPGTGLLLSETQYF.

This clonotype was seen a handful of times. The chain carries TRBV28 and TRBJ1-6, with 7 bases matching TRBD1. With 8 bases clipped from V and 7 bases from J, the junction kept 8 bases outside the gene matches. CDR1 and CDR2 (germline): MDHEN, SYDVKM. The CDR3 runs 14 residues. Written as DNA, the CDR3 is TGTGCCAGCCAGGGGGGCTGGGGGAATTCACCCCTCCACTTT. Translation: CASQGGWGNSPLHF.

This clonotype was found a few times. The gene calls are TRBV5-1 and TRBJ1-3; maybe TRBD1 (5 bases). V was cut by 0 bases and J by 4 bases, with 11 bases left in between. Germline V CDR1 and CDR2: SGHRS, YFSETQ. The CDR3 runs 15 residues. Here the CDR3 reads CASSLDGARGNTIYF. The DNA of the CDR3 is TGCGCCAGCAGCTTGGACGGGGCGCGGGGAAACACCATATATTTT.

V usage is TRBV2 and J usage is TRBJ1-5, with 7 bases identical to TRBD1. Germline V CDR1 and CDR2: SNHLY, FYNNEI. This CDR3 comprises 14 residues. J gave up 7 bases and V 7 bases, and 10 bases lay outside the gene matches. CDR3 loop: CASNREGAWQPQHF. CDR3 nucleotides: TGTGCCAGCAACAGAGAGGGGGCATGGCAGCCCCAGCATTTT.

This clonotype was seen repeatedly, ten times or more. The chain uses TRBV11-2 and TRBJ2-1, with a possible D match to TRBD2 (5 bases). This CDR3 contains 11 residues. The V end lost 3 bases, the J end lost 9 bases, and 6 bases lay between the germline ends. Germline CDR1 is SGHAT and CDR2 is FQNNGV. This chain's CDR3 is CASSFAGEQFF. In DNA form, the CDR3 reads TGTGCCAGCAGCTTTGCGGGTGAGCAGTTCTTC.

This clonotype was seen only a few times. The CDR3 region is CASSPGQVGGSTGELFF. The DNA for the CDR3 is TGCGCCAGCAGCCCGGGACAGGTTGGTGGTAGCACCGGGGAGCTGTTTTTT. V usage is TRBV4-1 and J usage is TRBJ2-2; 8 bases align to TRBD1. J lost 4 bases, V lost 4 bases, and 11 bases had no gene match. CDR3 length equals 17 residues. In germline, CDR1 is MGHRA, CDR2 YSYEKL.

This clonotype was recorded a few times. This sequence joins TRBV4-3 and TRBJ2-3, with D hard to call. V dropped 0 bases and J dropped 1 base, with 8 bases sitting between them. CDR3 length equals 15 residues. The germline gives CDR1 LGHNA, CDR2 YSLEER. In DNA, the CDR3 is TGCGCCAGCAGCCAAGAGCTGACCCGCACAGATACGCAGTATTTT. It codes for CASSQELTRTDTQYF.